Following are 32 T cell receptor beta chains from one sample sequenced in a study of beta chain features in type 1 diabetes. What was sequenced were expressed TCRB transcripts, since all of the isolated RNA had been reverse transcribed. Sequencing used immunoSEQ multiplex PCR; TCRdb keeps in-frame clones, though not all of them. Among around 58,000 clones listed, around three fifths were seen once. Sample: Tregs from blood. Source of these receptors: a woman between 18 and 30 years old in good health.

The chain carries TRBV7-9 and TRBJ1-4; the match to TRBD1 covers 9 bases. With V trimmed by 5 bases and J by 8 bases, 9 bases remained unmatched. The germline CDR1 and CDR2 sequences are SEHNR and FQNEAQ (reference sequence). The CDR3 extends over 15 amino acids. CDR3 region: CASSQTQGAVEKLFF. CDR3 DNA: TGTGCCAGCAGCCAGACACAGGGGGCCGTCGAAAAACTGTTTTTT. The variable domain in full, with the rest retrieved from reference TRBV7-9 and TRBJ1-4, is DTGVSQNPRHKITKRGQNVTFRCDPISEHNRLYWYRQTLGQGPEFLTYFQNEAQLEKSRLLSDRFSAERPKGSFSTLEIQRTEQGDSAMYLCASSQTQGAVEKLFFGSGTQLSVL.

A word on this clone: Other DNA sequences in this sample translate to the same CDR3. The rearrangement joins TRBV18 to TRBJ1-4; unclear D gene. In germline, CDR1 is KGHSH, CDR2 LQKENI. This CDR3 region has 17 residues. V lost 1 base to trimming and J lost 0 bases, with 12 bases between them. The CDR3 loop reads CASSPRGLVATNEKLFF. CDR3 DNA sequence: TGTGCCAGCTCACCACGAGGACTCGTTGCAACTAATGAAAAACTGTTTTTT.

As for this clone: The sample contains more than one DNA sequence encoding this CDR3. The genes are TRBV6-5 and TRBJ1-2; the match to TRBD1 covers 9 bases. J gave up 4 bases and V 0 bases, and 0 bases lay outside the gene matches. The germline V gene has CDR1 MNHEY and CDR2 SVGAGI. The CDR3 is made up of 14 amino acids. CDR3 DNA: TGTGCCAGCAGTTACTCGGGACAGGGCTATGGCTACACCTTC. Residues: CASSYSGQGYGYTF.

The CDR3: CASSQGLAGADTQYF. In nucleotides, the CDR3 is TGCGCCAGCAGCCAGGGACTAGCGGGGGCAGATACGCAGTATTTT. The chain employs TRBV5-1 and TRBJ2-3; the match to TRBD2 covers 14 bases. Trimming removed 4 bases from V and 4 bases from J; junction bases left unmatched: 2. Per the germline V gene, CDR1 is SGHRS and CDR2 is YFSETQ. This CDR3 is built from 15 residues.

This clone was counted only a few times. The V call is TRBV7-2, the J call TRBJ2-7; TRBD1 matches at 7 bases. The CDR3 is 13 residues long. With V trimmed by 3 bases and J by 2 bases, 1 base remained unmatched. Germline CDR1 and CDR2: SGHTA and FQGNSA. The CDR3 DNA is TGTGCCAGCAGCTTGACAGGGCCCTACGAGCAGTACTTC. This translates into CASSLTGPYEQYF.

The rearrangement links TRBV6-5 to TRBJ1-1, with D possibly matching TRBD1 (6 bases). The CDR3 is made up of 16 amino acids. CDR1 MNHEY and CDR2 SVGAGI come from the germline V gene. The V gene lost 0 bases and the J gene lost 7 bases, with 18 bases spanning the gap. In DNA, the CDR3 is TGTGCCAGCAGTTACTCAAGGGCGGACAGAGAGTATGAAGCTTTCTTT. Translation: CASSYSRADREYEAFF.

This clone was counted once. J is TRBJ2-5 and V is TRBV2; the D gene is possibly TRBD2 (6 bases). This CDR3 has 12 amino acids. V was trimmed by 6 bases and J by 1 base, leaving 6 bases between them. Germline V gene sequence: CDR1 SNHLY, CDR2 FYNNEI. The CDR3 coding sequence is TGTGCCAGCAGGGGGGGCCAAGAGACCCAGTACTTC. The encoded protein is CASRGGQETQYF.

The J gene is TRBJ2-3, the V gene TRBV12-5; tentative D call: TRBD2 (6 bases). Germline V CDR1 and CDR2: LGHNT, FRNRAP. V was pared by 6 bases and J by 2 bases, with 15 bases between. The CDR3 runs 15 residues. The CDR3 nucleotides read TGTGCTAGTGGCCCCTGGGGGGAGCCCACAGATACGCAGTATTTT. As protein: CASGPWGEPTDTQYF.

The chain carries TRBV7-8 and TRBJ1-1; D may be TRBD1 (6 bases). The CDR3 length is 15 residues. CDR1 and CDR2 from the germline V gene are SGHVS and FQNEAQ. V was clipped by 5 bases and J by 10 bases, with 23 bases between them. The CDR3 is CASSLDGGRLRGAFF. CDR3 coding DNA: TGTGCCAGCAGCCTAGACGGGGGGCGGCTCCGGGGAGCTTTCTTT.

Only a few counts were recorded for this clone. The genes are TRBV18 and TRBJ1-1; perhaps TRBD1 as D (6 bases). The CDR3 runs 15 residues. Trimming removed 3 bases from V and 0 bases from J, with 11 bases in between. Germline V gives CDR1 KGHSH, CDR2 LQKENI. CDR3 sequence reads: CASSPQTGLNTEAFF. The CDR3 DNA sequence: TGTGCCAGCTCACCCCAAACAGGGTTGAACACTGAAGCTTTCTTT.

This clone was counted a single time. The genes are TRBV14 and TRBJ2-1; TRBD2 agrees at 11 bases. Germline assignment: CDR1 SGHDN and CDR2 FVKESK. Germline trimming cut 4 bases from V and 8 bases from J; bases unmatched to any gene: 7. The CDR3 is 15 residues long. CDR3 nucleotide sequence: TGTGCCAGCAGCCTACCGGGACTAGCGGAACATGAGCAGTTCTTC. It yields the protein CASSLPGLAEHEQFF.

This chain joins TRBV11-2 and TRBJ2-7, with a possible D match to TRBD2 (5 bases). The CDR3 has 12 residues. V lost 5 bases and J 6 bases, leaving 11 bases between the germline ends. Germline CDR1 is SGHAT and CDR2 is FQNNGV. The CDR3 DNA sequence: TGTGCCAGCAGCCCGGGGTTGCCCGAGCAGTACTTC. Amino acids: CASSPGLPEQYF.

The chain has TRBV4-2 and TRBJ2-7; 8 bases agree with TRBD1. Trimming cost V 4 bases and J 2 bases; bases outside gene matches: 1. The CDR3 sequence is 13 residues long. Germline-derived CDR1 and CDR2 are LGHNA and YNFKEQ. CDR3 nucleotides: TGTGCCAGCAGCCGGGACAGGACCTACGAGCAGTACTTC. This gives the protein CASSRDRTYEQYF.

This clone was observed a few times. The CDR3 region has the DNA TGTGCCAGCAGCTTTACGGCAGGCGGGCTTGGCTACACCTTC. Translated: CASSFTAGGLGYTF. V usage is TRBV7-9 and J usage is TRBJ1-2; D remains unclear. The CDR3 is made up of 14 amino acids. Trimming removed 3 bases from V and 7 bases from J, with 15 bases in between. Germline lookup yields CDR1 SEHNR and CDR2 FQNEAQ (reference sequence).

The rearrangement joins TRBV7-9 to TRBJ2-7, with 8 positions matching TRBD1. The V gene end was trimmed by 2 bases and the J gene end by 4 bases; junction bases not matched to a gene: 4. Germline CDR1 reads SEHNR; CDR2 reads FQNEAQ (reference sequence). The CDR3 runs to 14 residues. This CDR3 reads CASSLSGQGYEQYF. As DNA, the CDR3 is TGTGCCAGCAGCTTATCTGGACAGGGTTACGAGCAGTACTTC. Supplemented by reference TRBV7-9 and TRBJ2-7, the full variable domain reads DTGVSQNPRHKITKRGQNVTFRCDPISEHNRLYWYRQTLGQGPEFLTYFQNEAQLEKSRLLSDRFSAERPKGSFSTLEIQRTEQGDSAMYLCASSLSGQGYEQYFGPGTRLTVT.

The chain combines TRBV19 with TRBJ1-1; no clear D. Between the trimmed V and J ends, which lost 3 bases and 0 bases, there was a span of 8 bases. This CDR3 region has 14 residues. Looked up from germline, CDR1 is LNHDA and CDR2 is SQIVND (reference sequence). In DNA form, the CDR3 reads TGTGCCAGTAGTATCCCCGGGTTGAACACTGAAGCTTTCTTT. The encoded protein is CASSIPGLNTEAFF.

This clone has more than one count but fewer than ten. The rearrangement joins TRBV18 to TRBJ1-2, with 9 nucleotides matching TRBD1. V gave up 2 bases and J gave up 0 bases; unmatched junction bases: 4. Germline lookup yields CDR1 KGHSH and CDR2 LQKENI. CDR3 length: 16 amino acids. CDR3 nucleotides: TGTGCCAGCTCACCAGGGACAGGGTTTGCTAACTATGGCTACACCTTC. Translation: CASSPGTGFANYGYTF.

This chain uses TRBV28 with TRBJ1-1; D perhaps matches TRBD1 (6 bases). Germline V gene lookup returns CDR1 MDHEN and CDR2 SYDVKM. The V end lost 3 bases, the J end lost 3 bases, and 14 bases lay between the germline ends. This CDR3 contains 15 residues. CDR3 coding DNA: TGTGCCAGCAGTTTTATTGGCAGGGGTTACACTGAAGCTTTCTTT. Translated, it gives CASSFIGRGYTEAFF.

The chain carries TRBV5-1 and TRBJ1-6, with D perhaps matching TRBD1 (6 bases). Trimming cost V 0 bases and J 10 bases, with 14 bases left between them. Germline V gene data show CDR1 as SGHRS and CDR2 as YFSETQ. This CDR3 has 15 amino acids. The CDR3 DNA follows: TGCGCCAGCAGCTTGGGAGTCAGGGGAGACTCACCCCTCCACTTT. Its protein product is CASSLGVRGDSPLHF.

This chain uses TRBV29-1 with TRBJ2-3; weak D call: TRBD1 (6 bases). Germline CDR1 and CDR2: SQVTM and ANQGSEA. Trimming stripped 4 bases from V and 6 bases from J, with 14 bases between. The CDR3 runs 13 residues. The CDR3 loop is CSVGRDTYDTQYF. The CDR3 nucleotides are TGCAGCGTTGGACGGGACACATACGATACGCAGTATTTT.

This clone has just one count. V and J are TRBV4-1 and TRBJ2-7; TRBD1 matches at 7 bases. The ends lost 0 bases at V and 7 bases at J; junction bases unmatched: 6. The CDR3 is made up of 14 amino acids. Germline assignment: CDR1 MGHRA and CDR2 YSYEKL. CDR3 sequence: CASSQELRQGEQYF. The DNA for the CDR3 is TGCGCCAGCAGCCAAGAGTTGCGACAGGGTGAGCAGTACTTC.

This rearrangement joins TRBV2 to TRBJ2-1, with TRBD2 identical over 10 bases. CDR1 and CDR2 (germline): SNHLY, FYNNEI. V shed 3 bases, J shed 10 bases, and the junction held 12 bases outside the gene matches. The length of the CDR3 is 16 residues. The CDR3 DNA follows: TGTGCCAGCAGTGAGTTAGCGGGAGGCCCGGGGAGGGAGCAGTTCTTC. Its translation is CASSELAGGPGREQFF.

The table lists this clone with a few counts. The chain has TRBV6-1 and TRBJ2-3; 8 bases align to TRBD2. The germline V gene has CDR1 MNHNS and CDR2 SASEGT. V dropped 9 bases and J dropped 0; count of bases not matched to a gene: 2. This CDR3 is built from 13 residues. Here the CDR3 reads CASSGASTDTQYF. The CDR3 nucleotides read TGTGCCAGTAGCGGGGCTAGCACAGATACGCAGTATTTT.

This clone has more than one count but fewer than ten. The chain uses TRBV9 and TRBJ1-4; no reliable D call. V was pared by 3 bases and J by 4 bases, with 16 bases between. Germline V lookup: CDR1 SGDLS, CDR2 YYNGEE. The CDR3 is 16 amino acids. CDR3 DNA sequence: TGTGCCAGCAGCGCATCCGCGACCGGGATTAATGAAAAACTGTTTTTT. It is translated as CASSASATGINEKLFF.

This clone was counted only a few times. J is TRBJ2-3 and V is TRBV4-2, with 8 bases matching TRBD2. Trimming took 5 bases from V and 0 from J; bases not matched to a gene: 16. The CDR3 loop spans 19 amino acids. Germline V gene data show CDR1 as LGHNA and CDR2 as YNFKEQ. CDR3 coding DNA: TGTGCCAGCAGCTCCGCCCTTATAGCGGGGTCCTCTAGCACAGATACGCAGTATTTT. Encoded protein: CASSSALIAGSSSTDTQYF.

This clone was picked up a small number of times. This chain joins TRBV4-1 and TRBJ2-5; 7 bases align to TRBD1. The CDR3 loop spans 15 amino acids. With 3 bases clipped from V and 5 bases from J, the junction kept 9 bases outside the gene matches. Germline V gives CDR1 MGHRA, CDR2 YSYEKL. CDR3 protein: CASSHAPGQLETQYF. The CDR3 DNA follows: TGCGCCAGCAGCCATGCCCCGGGACAGTTGGAGACCCAGTACTTC.

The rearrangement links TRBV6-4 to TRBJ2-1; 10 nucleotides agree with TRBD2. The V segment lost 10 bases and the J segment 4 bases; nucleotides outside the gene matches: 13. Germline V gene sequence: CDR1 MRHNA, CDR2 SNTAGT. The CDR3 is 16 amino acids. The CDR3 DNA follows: TGTGCCACCGCTTTCGAAGCGGGAGGGCTATACAATGAGCAGTTCTTC. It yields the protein CATAFEAGGLYNEQFF.

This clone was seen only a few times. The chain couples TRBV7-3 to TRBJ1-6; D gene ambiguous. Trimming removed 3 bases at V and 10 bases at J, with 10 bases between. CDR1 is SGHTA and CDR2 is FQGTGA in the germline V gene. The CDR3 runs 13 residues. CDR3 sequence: CASSFGKGSPLHF. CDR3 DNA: TGTGCCAGCAGCTTCGGGAAAGGCTCACCCCTCCACTTT.

The CDR3 loop is CASRRTGGTGELFF. Here the CDR3 DNA reads TGTGCCAGCAGACGGACAGGAGGGACCGGGGAGCTGTTTTTT. The chain uses TRBV6-4 and TRBJ2-2; D perhaps matches TRBD1 (7 bases). This CDR3 is built from 14 residues. V was shortened by 6 bases and J by 5 bases, with 13 bases between the two germline ends. Germline values: CDR1 MRHNA, CDR2 SNTAGT.

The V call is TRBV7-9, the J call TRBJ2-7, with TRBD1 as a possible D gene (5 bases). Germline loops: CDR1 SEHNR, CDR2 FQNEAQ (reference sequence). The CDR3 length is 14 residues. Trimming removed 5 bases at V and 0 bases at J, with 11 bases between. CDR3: CASSADRFSYEQYF. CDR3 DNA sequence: TGTGCCAGCAGCGCTGACAGATTCTCCTACGAGCAGTACTTC. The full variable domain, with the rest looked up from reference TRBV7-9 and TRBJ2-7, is DTGVSQNPRHKITKRGQNVTFRCDPISEHNRLYWYRQTLGQGPEFLTYFQNEAQLEKSRLLSDRFSAERPKGSFSTLEIQRTEQGDSAMYLCASSADRFSYEQYFGPGTRLTVT.

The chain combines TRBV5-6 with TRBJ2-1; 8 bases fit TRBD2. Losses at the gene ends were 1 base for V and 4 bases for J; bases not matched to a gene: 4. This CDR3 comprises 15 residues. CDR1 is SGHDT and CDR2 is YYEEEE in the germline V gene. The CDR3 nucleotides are TGTGCCAGCAGCTTGACTAGCGGATTGTACAATGAGCAGTTCTTC. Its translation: CASSLTSGLYNEQFF. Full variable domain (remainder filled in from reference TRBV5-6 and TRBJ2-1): DAGVTQSPTHLIKTRGQQVTLRCSPKSGHDTVSWYQQALGQGPQFIFQYYEEEERQRGNFPDRFSGHQFPNYSSELNVNALLLGDSALYLCASSLTSGLYNEQFFGPGTRLTVL.

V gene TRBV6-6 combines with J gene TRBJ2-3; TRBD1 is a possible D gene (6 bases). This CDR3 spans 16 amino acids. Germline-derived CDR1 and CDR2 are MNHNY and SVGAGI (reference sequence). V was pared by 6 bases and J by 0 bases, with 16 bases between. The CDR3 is CASRKFRQESTDTQYF. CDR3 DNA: TGTGCCAGCAGAAAATTTCGACAGGAGAGCACAGATACGCAGTATTTT.